Included here is one TCR beta chain sequence, with context. No antigen is known for it. Using immunoSEQ multiplex PCR, the repertoire was profiled, and TCRdb retains in-frame clones only, with some absent. This sample has tens of thousands of clones, with approximately 90% found just once. This sample is part of a study of T cell responses to AZD1222 COVID-19 vaccine. This CDR3 is built from 13 residues. Germline-derived CDR1 and CDR2 are MDHEN and SYDVKM. V was clipped by 2 bases and J by 7 bases, with 9 bases between them. Whole-study findings and limits: Researchers took repertoire samples only after the peak T cell response had come. Just six or seven AZD1222 recipients tested seropositive at baseline. It should be noted that donors were predominantly white British and more often female, and clonal diversity was possibly underestimated.

This sequence joins TRBV28 and TRBJ1-5, with D perhaps TRBD1 (5 bases). The sequencing here drew on peripheral blood, taken on day 0 of MenACWY control vaccination. The TCR was taken from an adult in good health. The chain's CDR3 is CASSLGEGQPQHF. In DNA form, the CDR3 reads TGTGCCAGCAGTTTAGGGGAGGGGCAGCCCCAGCATTTT.